This TCR beta chain was sequenced during a study of cytomegalovirus exposure and HLA in healthy donors (TCRdb year 2017). Regarding the complete study: An earlier analysis of 587 of the donors reported 276 Gb of sequence data and some 110 million unique TCR beta sequences obtained from 180 million or so T cells. An early release covering 550 to 700 HLA-typed donors comprised approximately 300 gigabases of sequencing data and tens of millions of unique TCR sequences. Among the approximately 430 genotyped donors, around 81% belonged to the genetic ancestry cluster associated with self-reported Caucasian donors. The study aimed to test whether cataloging public T cell receptors could reveal signatures of past pathogen exposure. The study profiled the T cell repertoires of about 720 subjects by immunosequencing and related them to cytomegalovirus serostatus. Besides the first cohort of 666 subjects, a separate validation cohort made up of roughly 130 different subjects was used. To predict cytomegalovirus infection status, the study brought together high-throughput TCR immunosequencing, statistical association of individual TCRs with disease status, and machine learning. To study patterns of TCR occurrence, a later analysis re-analyzed previously published TCR beta repertoires from 650 to 750 donors and added high-resolution HLA genotyping. Rather than drawing on any new phenotypic data, the later analysis identified candidate immune exposures from TCR beta sequences and the way those sequences occurred across donors. To decide whether each TCR beta V gene segment behaved as functional or pseudogenic, an earlier analysis of 587 of the donors relied on high-throughput TCR beta sequencing. Donor age, sex, ethnicity and CMV serostatus were compiled together with the repertoire data. Genome-wide SNP genotypes for about 65% of the roughly 670 donors were used in a later genetic analysis, which treated that subset as a discovery cohort. Every repertoire in the discovery cohort had been generated on one and the same sequencing platform. Class I and class II HLA loci were covered by the typing at four-digit resolution. Typing coverage varied by locus: roughly 629-640 donors for A, B, C, DRB1 and DQB1; approximately 500 for DQA1; some 610 for DPA1; under 490 for DPB1. A few DR-DQ haplotypes were handled as single units for association and clustering because linkage in the cohort was strong. Across roughly 420 genotyped donors of the cohort, an average of about 250,000 unique TCR beta nucleotide sequences per donor were sequenced, and about a sixth of those sequences were non-productive.

Remarks on this clone: Its antigen is currently not known. Per-nucleotide qualities are absent, and no much larger clonotype sits a single base away.

Points the paper makes about the study in general: About 17 rarely observed V segments, including chromosome 9 orphons, were excluded from the earlier analysis of several hundred of the donors because counts were too low. According to a later analysis, TCR association rates differed among HLA loci, with DRB1 alleles showing the most associated TCRs and HLA-C alleles showing the fewest. In a later analysis, most CMV-associated TCR beta chains were found to appear HLA-restricted, with HLA associations seemingly driven largely by CMV exposure. In a later analysis, several top co-occurrence clusters were reported to appear linked to parvovirus B19, influenza, CMV and Epstein-Barr virus. It was suggested by the authors that the approach could potentially be generalized to other disease states and immunological phenotypes. Linkage disequilibrium might explain the correlated functional status among segregating V segments, but an unknown experimental factor could not be ruled out. Compared with the approximately 720-donor mean, donors in an Asian-associated ancestry cluster had fewer N-insertions in productive TCRs, according to a later genetic analysis. A later analysis associated 15,000 or so TCR beta sequences with specific HLA alleles at a false discovery rate of 0.05. The cohort was sequenced for TCR beta chains only, and without alpha or paired-chain data the features that could be detected were limited. In an earlier analysis of 587 of the donors, most TCR beta V segments appeared in productive rearrangements about 87% or about 30% of the time, broadly matching IMGT annotations. Sequencing depth was assumed to be roughly uniform across donors in the presence/absence analyses, though that assumption may not hold. Cytomegalovirus status was reported to be diagnosed by the classifier with high specificity and sensitivity in both the original and validation cohorts. The only immune exposure information available for the cohort was CMV serostatus. Because HLA typing was unavailable for some donors at each locus, only the typed subset was used in association tests. The study listed approximately 150 TCR beta chains as associated with cytomegalovirus. Compared with equally common non-associated chains, HLA-associated TCR beta chains in a later analysis were more clonally expanded and had lower generation probabilities. When HLA alleles, especially DR and DQ, strongly co-occurred, TCR associations were difficult to assign to individual alleles. A group of highly shared sequence variants was considered likely to be a technical artifact of the sequencing pipeline. V-gene and J-gene trimming of TCR beta chains was associated with a missense DCLRE1C variant in a later genetic analysis, and the association was replicated in an independent cohort. A further reported finding was that TCR beta sequences accurately predicted the HLA-A and HLA-B alleles for most subjects in the first cohort. Most TCR sequences were observed very rarely across donors, whereas some public TCRs were present in many individuals. A few of the identified cytomegalovirus-associated TCR beta chains were confirmed in vitro to be specific for cytomegalovirus antigens. Some IMGT-functional V segments, including TRBV6-2 and TRBV6-3, could not be distinguished by the 87-base-pair reads and were therefore excluded.

The cohort was made up of 650 to 700 healthy bone marrow donors. At the time of sampling, every cohort member was nominally healthy, though immune exposures that went unrecorded were likely present. The donor was CMV seropositive and belonged to the group of 250 to 300 seropositive cohort members. A peripheral blood sample was collected from each donor, and TCR beta sequencing was performed on peripheral blood mononuclear cells. The Qiagen DNeasy Blood Extraction Kit was used to extract genomic DNA from the blood cell samples. Library preparation used the immunoSEQ multiplex PCR assay. For the multiplex PCR, a mixture combining 60 forward primers for TCR Vbeta segments and 13 reverse primers for TCR Jbeta segments was used. A multiplex PCR assay on genomic DNA amplified the CDR3 region of rearranged TCR beta genes. The amplified TCR beta libraries were sequenced on the Illumina HiSeq System as 87-base-pair reads. Processing in the source paper ran as follows. A later analysis tallied roughly 78 million unique TCR beta chains across the 666 repertoires, and some 10 million of those chains were shared by two or more donors. A nearest-neighbor algorithm error-corrected the raw reads and collapsed the reads into unique sequences, merging closely related sequences to remove PCR and sequencing errors. V, D and J gene segments were assigned by aligning CDR3 sequences to IMGT reference sequences. Each retained sequence needed at least a six-nucleotide match to both a V gene segment and a J gene segment. Rearrangements were classified as productive when the CDR3 lacked stop codons and remained in frame with V and J, and all other rearrangements were classified as non-productive. Following IMGT convention, CDR3 was defined as the stretch from the second conserved V-encoded cysteine up to the conserved J-encoded phenylalanine. The earlier analysis of a few hundred of the donors excluded sequences that lacked an unambiguous match to a single V gene segment. In an earlier analysis of 587 of the donors, a V segment was called functional when productive rearrangements were above 56.7%, and segregating when the standard deviation between donors exceeded 5%. A statistical classification framework was built for diagnosing cytomegalovirus status from the catalog of TCR beta chain sequences. In a later analysis, TCR nucleotide sequences were compared against IMGT/GENE-DB human TR gene sequences so that V and J genes could be assigned. Using the TCRdist pipeline, a later analysis assigned CDR3 sequences along with most-parsimonious VDJ recombination scenarios. In a later analysis, every TCR beta chain was defined by the combination of its CDR3 amino acid sequence and its V-gene family, and reads without a unique V-gene family were dropped. As a way to deal with suspected cross-contamination and a sequencing artifact, a later analysis dropped nearly 600 nucleotide sequences that were highly shared and had low generation probability. In a later analysis, a clonal expansion index was calculated for each public chain from normalized within-repertoire ranks of inferred template counts. A later analysis computed generation probabilities with a VDJ recombination model fitted to out-of-frame rearrangements, and checked the results against IGoR. In a later analysis, hypergeometric tests were used to score TCR-TCR, TCR-HLA and TCR-CMV co-occurrence, with a repertoire-size bias correction applied to TCR pairs. To estimate false discovery rates, a later analysis permuted the HLA or CMV assignments 20 times. A later analysis grouped co-occurring TCRs with DBSCAN, adding TCRdist sequence similarity when clustering within HLA-allele-positive subsets. Repertoires with fewer than 30,000 or more than 120,000 public chains were left out of co-occurrence clustering, as were about five repertoires with anomalous nucleotide sharing. Not all clones reach the TCRdb copy of this immuneACCESS table, which keeps in-frame sequences only. Checked studies attribute under half of the gap to unresolved V genes and leave the rest unexplained. From that table come the V and J calls and clone size; the DNA was used to work out D and trimming. Here the sample has over 200,000 clones; 70% to 85% occur a single time. The ten largest clones represent less than 3.5% of the sample.

From the cysteine up to the phenylalanine, the CDR3 has a length of 16 residues. The sequence is cut down to CDR3 DNA, 48 bases in frame from base 1. CDR1 and CDR2 (SGHTA, FQGNSA) derive from the germline V gene. The junction shows trimming of 5 bases on V and 7 bases on J, and the gene matches do not reach 13 bases of it. The sample was PBMCs. The source of this sequence is a woman in her sixties in good health and CMV-seropositive. In this chain, TRBV7-2 is recombined with TRBJ1-3; 8 of the junction bases match TRBD1. This receptor carries the CDR3 CASSLLAAGGRNTIYF. The DNA sequence follows: TGTGCCAGCAGCCTCCTGGCGGCAGGGGGCAGGAACACCATATATTTT.